This TCR beta chain was found in a study of cytomegalovirus exposure and HLA in healthy donors. Whole-study results and caveats: Analyzed later, most CMV-associated TCR beta chains appeared HLA-restricted.

The PCR made use of 60 Vbeta and 13 Jbeta primers. Generated by immunoSEQ multiplex PCR, the TCRdb table keeps only in-frame clones and is missing some. The table records 120,000 to 150,000 clones, about 72% of them present only once. In the case of this clone: Its antigen is unknown.

The CDR3 contains 16 residues. The sequenced sample was PBMCs. This receptor was identified in a man between 60 and 75 years old in good health and CMV-seronegative. V is TRBV21-1 and J is TRBJ1-5. TRBV21-1 is designated a pseudogene. CDR3 amino acids: CASSKVVGLSNQPQHF. The DNA for the CDR3 is TGTGCCAGCAGCAAAGTGGTCGGTCTCTCCAATCAGCCCCAGCATTTT.